The 27 T cell receptor beta chains below were found in one sample sequenced in a study of T cells in Graves' hyperthyroidism and ophthalmopathy. Amplification of TCR beta CDR3 regions used RNA as the template. A set of HTBI primers served as the primers for a first-round RT-PCR of the TCR CDR3. Using its own MiXCR run on the multiplex PCR reads, TCRdb lists one record per CDR3 protein. The sample has 96,000 or so distinct CDR3 sequences; around 50% are singletons. Sequencing input: blood. The receptors were gathered from a middle-aged woman with Graves' hyperthyroidism.

As concerns this clonotype: This may arise from a read error, as a much more abundant clone is one base away. The rearrangement uses TRBV5-6 and TRBJ1-1; a weak D match, TRBD1 (6 bases). Trimming pared 2 bases from V and 6 bases from J, leaving 11 bases between. Germline V gene sequence: CDR1 SGHDT, CDR2 YYEEEE. This CDR3 has 13 amino acids. CDR3: CASSFRGPAEAFF. The CDR3, as DNA: TGTGCCAGCAGCTTTCGGGGGCCCGCTGAAGCTTTCTTT.

This clonotype was seen a few times. The chain is built from TRBV7-6 and TRBJ2-3, with 9 bases matching TRBD2. The CDR3 loop spans 18 amino acids. The V gene end was trimmed by 0 bases and the J gene end by 6 bases; junction bases not matched to a gene: 13. Germline V gives CDR1 SGHVS, CDR2 FNYEAQ. In DNA form, the CDR3 reads TGTGCCAGCAGCTTAGCGGCGGTAGCGGGAGTGTTAGAGGATACGCAGTATTTT. It yields the protein CASSLAAVAGVLEDTQYF.

In this sample, this clonotype turned up many times. This chain links TRBV7-9 with TRBJ2-5; possibly TRBD2 for D (5 bases). From germline, CDR1 is SEHNR and CDR2 FQNEAQ (reference sequence). The CDR3 is 15 residues long. Trimming pared 2 bases from V and 3 bases from J, leaving 13 bases between. The CDR3 coding sequence is TGTGCCAGCAGCTTATGGAGGCTAGAAAAAGAGACCCAGTACTTC. This encodes CASSLWRLEKETQYF.

The chain is built from TRBV11-2 and TRBJ1-5; TRBD1 matches 7 bases. Germline CDR1 and CDR2: SGHAT and FQNNGV. V was clipped by 2 bases and J by 3 bases; unmatched bases: 4. The CDR3 has 15 residues. CDR3 in amino acids: CASSLRGTANQPQHF. The CDR3 nucleotides are TGTGCCAGCAGCTTAAGGGGGACAGCCAATCAGCCCCAGCATTTT.

This clonotype came up many times. The genes are TRBV7-3 and TRBJ2-2; D call uncertain. V was pared by 2 bases and J by 0 bases, with 4 bases between. The germline CDR1 and CDR2 sequences are SGHTA and FQGTGA. CDR3 size: 14 residues. The CDR3 region has the DNA TGTGCCAGCAGCTTAGACGCGAACACCGGGGAGCTGTTTTTT. Protein product: CASSLDANTGELFF.

This chain links TRBV5-1 with TRBJ1-6; possibly TRBD1 for D (5 bases). Germline assignment: CDR1 SGHRS and CDR2 YFSETQ. The CDR3 spans 18 residues. Trimming pared 2 bases from V and 7 bases from J, leaving 22 bases between. CDR3 sequence (DNA): TGCGCCAGCAGCTTAGTAATTAAGGTGGCTGGGGCCAATTCACCCCTCCACTTT. This codes for CASSLVIKVAGANSPLHF.

This clonotype was seen at least ten times. The chain uses TRBV7-3 and TRBJ1-1, with D possibly being TRBD1 (6 bases). Germline V lookup: CDR1 SGHTA, CDR2 FQGTGA. The CDR3 sequence is 14 residues long. V was shortened by 4 bases and J by 4 bases, with 13 bases between the two germline ends. For the CDR3, the DNA is TGTGCCAGCAGCTCGGCAGGGGCGGGCACTGAAGCTTTCTTT. Amino acids: CASSSAGAGTEAFF.

A few counts support this clonotype. This chain links TRBV10-3 with TRBJ2-5, with 7 bases fitting TRBD2. Trimming cost V 5 bases and J 1 base; bases outside gene matches: 7. Germline assignment: CDR1 ENHRY and CDR2 SYGVKD. The CDR3 sequence is 15 residues long. The chain's CDR3 is CAISSETSTQETQYF. CDR3 sequence (DNA): TGTGCCATCAGTTCCGAGACTAGCACCCAAGAGACCCAGTACTTC.

The gene calls are TRBV25-1 and TRBJ2-7; 9 bases agree with TRBD1. J gave up 6 bases and V 8 bases, and 8 bases lay outside the gene matches. The CDR3 runs 13 residues. Looked up from germline, CDR1 is MGHDK and CDR2 is SYGVNS. The CDR3 coding sequence is TGTGCCAGCTTGGGACAGGGAGTGGCCGAGCAGTACTTC. This gives the protein CASLGQGVAEQYF.

This clonotype was seen repeatedly, ten times or more. V usage is TRBV15 and J usage is TRBJ1-1; D perhaps matches TRBD1 (6 bases). Per germline, CDR1 LNHNV and CDR2 YYDKDF (reference sequence). The V gene lost 2 bases and the J gene lost 7 bases, with 14 bases spanning the gap. The CDR3 is 14 amino acids. The CDR3 here is CATSRRGRGNEAFF. In DNA form, the CDR3 reads TGTGCCACCAGCAGACGCGGGAGGGGGAATGAAGCTTTCTTT.

The rearrangement uses TRBV9 and TRBJ1-2; D call uncertain. Germline V gene sequence: CDR1 SGDLS, CDR2 YYNGEE. Trimming took off 6 bases at V and 4 bases at J, with 22 bases between the two ends. CDR3 size: 16 residues. The CDR3 loop is CASIHGAQPALYGYTF. In DNA form, the CDR3 reads TGTGCCAGCATCCACGGAGCGCAACCCGCCCTCTATGGCTACACCTTC. Complete variable domain (other parts from reference TRBV9 and TRBJ1-2): DSGVTQTPKHLITATGQRVTLRCSPRSGDLSVYWYQQSLDQGLQFLIQYYNGEERAKGNILERFSAQQFPDLHSELNLSSLELGDSALYFCASIHGAQPALYGYTFGSGTRLTVV.

This chain links TRBV27 with TRBJ1-3; a weak D match, TRBD1 (6 bases). Germline CDR1 reads MNHEY; CDR2 reads SMNVEV (reference sequence). The ends were cut back, 3 bases at V and 6 bases at J, with 15 bases in the middle. The CDR3 totals 15 residues. CDR3: CASSLGATGLNTIYF. In DNA, the CDR3 is TGTGCCAGCAGTTTGGGGGCAACTGGCTTAAACACCATATATTTT.

This clonotype was seen at least ten times. The V call is TRBV20-1, the J call TRBJ1-1; D is undetermined. The CDR3 sequence is 11 residues long. Between the trimmed V and J ends, which lost 4 bases and 0 bases, there was a span of 3 bases. Germline CDR1 and CDR2: DFQATT and SNEGSKA (reference sequence). The CDR3 coding sequence is TGCAGTGCTATTCTGAACACTGAAGCTTTCTTT. Protein sequence: CSAILNTEAFF.

This chain uses TRBV29-1 with TRBJ1-2, with D possibly being TRBD1 (6 bases). Per the germline V gene, CDR1 is SQVTM and CDR2 is ANQGSEA. The V gene lost 6 bases and the J gene lost 4 bases, with 15 bases spanning the gap. The length of the CDR3 is 13 residues. CDR3 sequence reads: CSVGTGTSYGYTF. The CDR3 DNA sequence: TGCAGCGTAGGAACAGGGACAAGCTATGGCTACACCTTC.

This chain joins TRBV2 and TRBJ2-7; the D gene is possibly TRBD2 (10 bases). CDR1 and CDR2 (germline): SNHLY, FYNNEI. The CDR3 is 17 amino acids. V lost 6 bases to trimming and J lost 4 bases, with 25 bases between them. DNA of the CDR3: TGTGCCAGCAGCCTGGACAGGGGAGCGGGAGGGCGTTACGAGCAGTACTTC. It codes for CASSLDRGAGGRYEQYF.

The chain carries TRBV6-6 and TRBJ1-5; no clear D. CDR1 MNHNY and CDR2 SVGAGI come from the germline V gene (reference sequence). The germline V and J ends were trimmed by 7 bases and 2 bases, with 9 bases remaining between them. The CDR3 sequence is 13 residues long. The CDR3 DNA sequence: TGTGCCAGCACGGTGGACCGCAATCAGCCCCAGCATTTT. Its protein product is CASTVDRNQPQHF.

V usage is TRBV29-1 and J usage is TRBJ2-5, with D possibly TRBD1 on 6 matching bases. Per germline, CDR1 SQVTM and CDR2 ANQGSEA. CDR3 size: 10 residues. Trimming removed 8 bases from V and 4 bases from J, with 8 bases in between. In DNA, the CDR3 is TGCAGCTTAGGGGGAGAGACCCAGTACTTC. Its translation is CSLGGETQYF.

This clonotype was counted between two and nine times. The rearrangement uses TRBV2 and TRBJ1-4; the match to TRBD1 covers 8 bases. The length of the CDR3 is 12 residues. From germline, CDR1 is SNHLY and CDR2 FYNNEI. The J segment lost 10 bases and the V segment lost 7 bases, leaving 5 bases of the junction unmatched. Here the CDR3 reads CASTLDRGKLFF. CDR3 DNA: TGTGCCAGCACCCTCGACAGGGGAAAACTGTTTTTT.

The chain links TRBV2 to TRBJ1-1; 7 bases agree with TRBD1. CDR1 SNHLY and CDR2 FYNNEI come from the germline V gene. The length of the CDR3 is 14 residues. The V segment lost 6 bases and the J segment 5 bases; nucleotides outside the gene matches: 9. The CDR3, as DNA: TGTGCCAGCAGGCACCCCTCGACAGGGACTGAAGCTTTCTTT. It is translated as CASRHPSTGTEAFF.

Ten or more counts support this clonotype. This chain connects TRBV6-5 to TRBJ2-5; 12 bases line up with TRBD2. V shed 5 bases and J 5 bases; nucleotides not matched to a gene: 15. The germline V gene has CDR1 MNHEY and CDR2 SVGAGI. The CDR3 is made up of 18 amino acids. The CDR3 region has the DNA TGTGCCAGCAGTGCATTGACTAGCGGGAGAGTCAGTAGGGAGACCCAGTACTTC. Protein: CASSALTSGRVSRETQYF.

The chain recombines TRBV29-1 with TRBJ1-1, with D perhaps TRBD1 (5 bases). V was cut by 8 bases and J by 7 bases, with 14 bases left in between. CDR3 length: 11 residues. CDR1 and CDR2 from the germline V gene are SQVTM and ANQGSEA. Here the CDR3 DNA reads TGCAGCTTAGTGGGGGGGATTGAAGCTTTCTTT. This encodes CSLVGGIEAFF.

This rearrangement joins TRBV2 to TRBJ2-7; 8 nucleotides align to TRBD1. Germline trimming cut 5 bases from V and 5 bases from J; bases unmatched to any gene: 5. The CDR3 has 13 amino acids. Germline V lookup: CDR1 SNHLY, CDR2 FYNNEI. The CDR3 DNA is TGTGCCAGCAGTTGGACAGGGCGGGACGAGCAGTACTTC. It codes for CASSWTGRDEQYF.

The chain joins TRBV29-1 to TRBJ2-5; TRBD2 matches at 9 bases. The V gene end was trimmed by 7 bases and the J gene end by 5 bases; junction bases not matched to a gene: 5. This CDR3 is 12 amino acids long. The germline V gene has CDR1 SQVTM and CDR2 ANQGSEA. CDR3 sequence reads: CSGLAGRETQYF. In DNA form, the CDR3 reads TGCAGCGGGCTAGCGGGAAGGGAGACCCAGTACTTC. The full variable domain, its missing parts supplied by reference TRBV29-1 and TRBJ2-5, is SAVISQKPSRDICQRGTSLTIQCQVDSQVTMMFWYRQQPGQSLTLIATANQGSEATYESGFVIDKFPISRPNLTFSTLTVSNMSPEDSSIYLCSGLAGRETQYFGPGTRLLVL.

The chain employs TRBV7-8 and TRBJ2-7; 8 nucleotides align to TRBD2. Germline V gene lookup returns CDR1 SGHVS and CDR2 FQNEAQ. The CDR3 is 15 amino acids. V shed 1 base and J 4 bases; nucleotides not matched to a gene: 6. CDR3 in DNA: TGTGCCAGCAGCTTAGGGGGCGGGAGGCCTTACGAGCAGTACTTC. It yields the protein CASSLGGGRPYEQYF.

The V call is TRBV12-3 or TRBV12-4, the J call TRBJ1-2; D is possibly TRBD1 (6 bases). The CDR3 contains 14 residues. The V gene lost 6 bases and the J gene lost 5 bases, with 16 bases spanning the gap. The CDR3 DNA reads as TGTGCCAGCAGCGTAGGTGGGGGGCGATATGGCTACACCTTC. Its protein is CASSVGGGRYGYTF.

The V call is TRBV29-1, the J call TRBJ2-5, with TRBD1 matching over 7 bases. The trim removed 8 bases at V and 4 bases at J, leaving 4 bases unmatched. The length of the CDR3 is 11 residues. Germline values: CDR1 SQVTM, CDR2 ANQGSEA. In DNA, the CDR3 is TGCAGCTTGACAGGGAGAGAGACCCAGTACTTC. It specifies CSLTGRETQYF. The whole variable domain, filled in from reference TRBV29-1 and TRBJ2-5, reads SAVISQKPSRDICQRGTSLTIQCQVDSQVTMMFWYRQQPGQSLTLIATANQGSEATYESGFVIDKFPISRPNLTFSTLTVSNMSPEDSSIYLCSLTGRETQYFGPGTRLLVL.

This chain uses TRBV29-1 with TRBJ2-7; 8 bases are a match to TRBD2. The V segment lost 7 bases and the J segment 2 bases; nucleotides outside the gene matches: 7. Germline V gives CDR1 SQVTM, CDR2 ANQGSEA. The CDR3 extends over 13 amino acids. CDR3 protein: CSAGGTGPYEQYF. In DNA, the CDR3 is TGCAGCGCGGGAGGGACTGGACCCTACGAGCAGTACTTC.